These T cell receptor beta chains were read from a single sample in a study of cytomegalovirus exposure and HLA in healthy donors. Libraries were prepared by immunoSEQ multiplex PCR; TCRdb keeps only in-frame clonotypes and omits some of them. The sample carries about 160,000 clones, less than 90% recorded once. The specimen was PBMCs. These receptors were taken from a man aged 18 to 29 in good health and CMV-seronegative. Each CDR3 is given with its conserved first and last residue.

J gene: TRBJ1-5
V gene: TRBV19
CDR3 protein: CASSEGSLDYQPQHF

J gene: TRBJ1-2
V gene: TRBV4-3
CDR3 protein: CASSQEGVGYGYTF

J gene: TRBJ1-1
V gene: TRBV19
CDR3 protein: CASSQQGYTEAFF

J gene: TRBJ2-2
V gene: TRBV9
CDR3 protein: CASSGRLASTTGELFF

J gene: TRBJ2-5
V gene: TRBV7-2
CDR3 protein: CASSYSGETQYF

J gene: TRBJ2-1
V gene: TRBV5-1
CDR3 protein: CASSLGTSGGPGNEQFF

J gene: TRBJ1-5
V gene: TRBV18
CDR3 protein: CASSPPGTVVSQPQHF

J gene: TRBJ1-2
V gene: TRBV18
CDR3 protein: CASSPLTVDYGYTF

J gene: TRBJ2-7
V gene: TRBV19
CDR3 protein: CASSGWYYSGRSDEQYF

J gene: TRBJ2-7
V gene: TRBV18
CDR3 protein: CASSPRGFPSYEQYF

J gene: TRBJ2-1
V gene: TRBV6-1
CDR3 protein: CASSEFRDRAFNEQFF

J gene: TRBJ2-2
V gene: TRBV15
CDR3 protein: CATSRETGTNTGELFF

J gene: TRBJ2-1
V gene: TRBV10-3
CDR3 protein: CASRGTNEQLF

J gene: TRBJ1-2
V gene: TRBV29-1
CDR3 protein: CSADGGLNYGYTF

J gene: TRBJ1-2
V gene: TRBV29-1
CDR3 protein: CSALEGLDGGYTF

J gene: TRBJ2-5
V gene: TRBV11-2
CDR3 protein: CASSLGPLQGGKGTQYF

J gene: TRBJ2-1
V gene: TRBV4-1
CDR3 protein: CASSSPERLVNNEQFF

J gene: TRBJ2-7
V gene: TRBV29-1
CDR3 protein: CSALAGLTYEQYF

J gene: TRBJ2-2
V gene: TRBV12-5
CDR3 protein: CASGASGTIGELFF

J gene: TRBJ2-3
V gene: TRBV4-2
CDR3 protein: CASSPWTGGRIATDTQYF

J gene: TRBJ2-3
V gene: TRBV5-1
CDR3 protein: CASSLLTGGPTDTQYF

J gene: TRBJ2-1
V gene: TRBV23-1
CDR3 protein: CASSQYDLTREGNEQFF

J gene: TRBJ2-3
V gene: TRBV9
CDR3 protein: CASSVAGVPADTQYF

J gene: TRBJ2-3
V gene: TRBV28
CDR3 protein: CASSPFEADTQYF

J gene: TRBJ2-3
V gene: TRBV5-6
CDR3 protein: CASSYGLAGARDTQYF

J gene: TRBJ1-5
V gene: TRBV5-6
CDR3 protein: CASSHAPGGFNQPQHF

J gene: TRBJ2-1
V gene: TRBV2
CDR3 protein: CASRLAGGNNEQFF

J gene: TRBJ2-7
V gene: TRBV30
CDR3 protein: CAWALGEVASYEQYF

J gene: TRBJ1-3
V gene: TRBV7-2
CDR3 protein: CASSLDRGGNTIYF

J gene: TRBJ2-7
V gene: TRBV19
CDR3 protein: CASRGTSYEQYF

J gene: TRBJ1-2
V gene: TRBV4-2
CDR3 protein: CASSQVEQAGYTF

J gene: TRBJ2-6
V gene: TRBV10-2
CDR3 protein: CASSERSGSTGANVLTF

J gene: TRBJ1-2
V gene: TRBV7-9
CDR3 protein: CASSTPGQGNDGYTF

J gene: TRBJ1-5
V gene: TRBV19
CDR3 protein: CASSIVGSPQPQHF

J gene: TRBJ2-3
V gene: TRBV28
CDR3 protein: CASSGAASGRARPDTQYF

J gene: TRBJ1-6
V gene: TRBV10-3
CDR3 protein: CAISGSGTGSYNSPLHF

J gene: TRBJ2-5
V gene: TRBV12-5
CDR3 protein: CASGTGTDPQETQYF